This T cell receptor beta chain appears in the sequencing data of a study of T-cell memory formation after mild COVID-19. The germline V gene encodes CDR1 MGHRA and CDR2 YSYEKL. The CDR3 is made up of 15 amino acids. The V and J ends lost 5 bases and 1 base respectively, with 14 bases between them. MiXCR was run by TCRdb on the 5' RACE reads, yielding one entry per CDR3 protein. The sample includes some 130,000 distinct CDR3 sequences, about 17% of them seen just once. This TCR was recovered from a man younger than 35 who had mild COVID-19 (a few samples of this study predate the infection). Cell type and time point are not known. Sequencing input: PBMCs or a T cell subset sorted from them (not recorded which). This chain joins TRBV4-1 and TRBJ1-1, with D maybe TRBD1 (5 bases). The CDR3 DNA sequence: TGCGCCAGCAGCGGGGGTGGTTGGGGGAACACTGAAGCTTTCTTT. Protein: CASSGGGWGNTEAFF.